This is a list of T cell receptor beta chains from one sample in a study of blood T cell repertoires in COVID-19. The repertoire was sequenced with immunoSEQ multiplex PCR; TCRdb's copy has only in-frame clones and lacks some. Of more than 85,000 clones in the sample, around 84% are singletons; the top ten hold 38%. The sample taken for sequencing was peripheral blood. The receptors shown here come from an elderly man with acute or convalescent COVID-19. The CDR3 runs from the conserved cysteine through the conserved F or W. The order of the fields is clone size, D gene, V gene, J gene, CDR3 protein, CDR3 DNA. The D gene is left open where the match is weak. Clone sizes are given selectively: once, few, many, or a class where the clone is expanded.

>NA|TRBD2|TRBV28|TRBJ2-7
CASFEALAGGREQYF
TGTGCCAGCTTCGAAGCACTAGCGGGAGGTCGGGAGCAGTACTTC
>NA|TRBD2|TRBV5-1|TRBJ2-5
CASSLQSGGEWGETQYF
TGCGCCAGCAGCTTGCAGTCGGGAGGGGAGTGGGGAGAGACCCAGTACTTC
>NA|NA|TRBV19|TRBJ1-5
CASATVSNQPQHF
TGTGCCAGCGCGACAGTGAGCAATCAGCCCCAGCATTTT
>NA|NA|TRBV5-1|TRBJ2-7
CASSLDGRAREQYF
TGCGCCAGCAGCTTGGACGGGAGAGCTAGGGAGCAGTACTTC
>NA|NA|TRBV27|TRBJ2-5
CASSRTLQGLQETQYF
TGTGCCAGCAGTCGAACACTACAGGGCCTCCAAGAGACCCAGTACTTC
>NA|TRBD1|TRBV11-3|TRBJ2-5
CASSLRQGAVQETQYF
TGTGCCAGCAGCTTAAGGCAGGGGGCTGTCCAAGAGACCCAGTACTTC
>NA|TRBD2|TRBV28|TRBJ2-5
CASNGGRAGETQYF
TGTGCCAGCAATGGCGGGAGGGCCGGGGAGACCCAGTACTTC
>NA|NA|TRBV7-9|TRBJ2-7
CASSLRAGVFEQYF
TGTGCCAGCAGCTTAAGGGCAGGGGTTTTCGAGCAGTACTTC
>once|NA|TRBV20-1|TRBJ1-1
CSASSRGWTEAFF
TGCAGTGCTAGTTCAAGGGGGTGGACTGAAGCTTTCTTT
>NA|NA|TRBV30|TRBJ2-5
CAWSEATGGPSETQYF
TGTGCCTGGAGTGAGGCGACCGGCGGGCCCTCAGAGACCCAGTACTTC
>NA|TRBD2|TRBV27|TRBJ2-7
CASSLYLAGGIYEQYF
TGTGCCAGCAGTTTATATCTAGCGGGAGGGATCTACGAGCAGTACTTC
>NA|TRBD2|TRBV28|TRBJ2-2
CASIAGWNTGELFF
TGTGCCAGTATAGCGGGGTGGAACACCGGGGAGCTGTTTTTT
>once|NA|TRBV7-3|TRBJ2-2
CASAPEMSTGELFF
TGTGCCAGCGCCCCTGAGATGTCCACCGGGGAGCTGTTTTTT
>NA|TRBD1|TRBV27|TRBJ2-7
CASSLNRGTYEQYF
TGTGCCAGCAGTTTAAACAGGGGGACCTACGAGCAGTACTTC
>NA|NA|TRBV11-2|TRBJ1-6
CASSLGGTGQNSPLHF
TGTGCCAGCAGCTTAGGTGGAACAGGGCAGAATTCACCCCTCCACTTT
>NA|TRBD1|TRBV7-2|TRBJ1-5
CASSLGQGPPNQPQHF
TGTGCCAGCAGCTTAGGACAGGGGCCCCCTAATCAGCCCCAGCATTTT
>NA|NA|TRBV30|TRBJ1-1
CAWLMGRAFF
TGTGCCTGGCTCATGGGCCGAGCTTTCTTT
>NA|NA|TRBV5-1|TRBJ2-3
CASSLDPRLAEMQYF
TGCGCCAGCAGCTTGGACCCTCGTCTAGCTGAAATGCAGTATTTT
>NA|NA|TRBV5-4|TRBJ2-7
CASSLGHRNYEQYF
TGTGCCAGCAGCTTGGGCCACAGGAATTACGAGCAGTACTTC
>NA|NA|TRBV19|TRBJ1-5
CASRQDRNQPQHF
TGTGCCAGTAGGCAAGACAGAAATCAGCCCCAGCATTTT
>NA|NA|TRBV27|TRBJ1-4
CASSLLGGSNEKLFF
TGTGCCAGCAGTTTATTGGGGGGATCCAATGAAAAACTGTTTTTT
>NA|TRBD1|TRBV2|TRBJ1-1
CASSATGGAEAFF
TGTGCCAGCAGCGCTACAGGGGGGGCTGAAGCTTTCTTT
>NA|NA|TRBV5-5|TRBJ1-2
CASSQGLNYGYTF
TGTGCCAGCAGCCAGGGATTAAACTATGGCTACACCTTC
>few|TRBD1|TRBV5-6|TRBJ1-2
CASSLGGTGLYGYTF
TGTGCCAGCAGCTTGGGCGGGACAGGGTTATATGGCTACACCTTC
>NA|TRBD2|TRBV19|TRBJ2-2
CASSIMVGRVNTGELFF
TGTGCCAGTAGTATCATGGTCGGGAGGGTGAACACCGGGGAGCTGTTTTTT
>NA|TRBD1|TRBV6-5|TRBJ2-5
CASSYGTGVETQYF
TGTGCCAGCAGTTATGGGACAGGGGTAGAGACCCAGTACTTC
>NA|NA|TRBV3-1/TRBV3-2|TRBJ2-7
CASSQRRDCLYEQYF
TGTGCCAGCAGCCAGCGCCGGGACTGCCTCTACGAGCAGTACTTC
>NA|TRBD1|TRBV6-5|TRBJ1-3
CAIRQGENTIYF
TGTGCCATCCGACAGGGGGAAAACACCATATATTTT
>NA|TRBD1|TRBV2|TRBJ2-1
CASIGVQGAFNEQFF
TGTGCCAGCATCGGGGTACAGGGGGCGTTTAATGAGCAGTTCTTC
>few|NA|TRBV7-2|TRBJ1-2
CASSPGPGQGGYTF
TGTGCCAGCAGCCCGGGGCCAGGTCAGGGGGGCTACACCTTC
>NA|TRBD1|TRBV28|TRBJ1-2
CASSLTGEGYTF
TGTGCCAGCAGTTTAACAGGGGAGGGCTACACCTTC
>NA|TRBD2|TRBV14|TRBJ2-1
CASSQELLAGGPNEQFF
TGTGCCAGCAGCCAAGAACTACTAGCGGGAGGGCCGAATGAGCAGTTCTTC
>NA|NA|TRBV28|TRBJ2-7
CASSTTRSPYEQYF
TGTGCCAGCAGCACGACTAGGAGTCCCTACGAGCAGTACTTC
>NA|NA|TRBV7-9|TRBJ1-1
CASSARNAEAFF
TGTGCCAGCAGCGCCAGGAACGCTGAAGCTTTCTTT
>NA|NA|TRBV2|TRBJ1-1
CASSVGQANTEAFF
TGTGCCAGCAGTGTGGGACAAGCAAACACTGAAGCTTTCTTT
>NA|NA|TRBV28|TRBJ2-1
CASSITRNEQFF
TGTGCCAGCAGTATCACTAGGAATGAGCAGTTCTTC
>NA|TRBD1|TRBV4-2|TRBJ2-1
CASSQTGVSNEQFF
TGTGCCAGCAGCCAGACAGGGGTAAGCAATGAGCAGTTCTTC
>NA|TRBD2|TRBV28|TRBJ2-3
CASSRGLAGVPDTQYF
TGTGCCAGCAGCCGGGGACTAGCGGGAGTACCAGATACGCAGTATTTT
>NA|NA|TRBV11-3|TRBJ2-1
CASILNNGQINEQFF
TGTGCCAGCATCCTCAACAATGGACAGATCAATGAGCAGTTCTTC
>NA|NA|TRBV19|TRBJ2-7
CASSRSGRNPYEQYF
TGTGCCAGTAGTAGGTCGGGGAGGAACCCCTACGAGCAGTACTTC
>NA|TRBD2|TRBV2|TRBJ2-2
CASSDVSLSGSGTGELFF
TGTGCCAGCAGTGATGTGTCACTCAGCGGGAGCGGTACCGGGGAGCTGTTTTTT
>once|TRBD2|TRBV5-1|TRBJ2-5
CASALAGAGGSETQYF
TGCGCCAGCGCCTTAGCGGGGGCGGGCGGTTCGGAGACCCAGTACTTC
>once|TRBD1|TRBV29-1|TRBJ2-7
CSAETGNDEQYF
TGCAGCGCCGAGACAGGGAACGACGAGCAGTACTTC
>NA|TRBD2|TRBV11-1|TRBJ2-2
CASSPHGRAGTGELFF
TGTGCCAGCAGCCCACACGGGAGGGCCGGCACCGGGGAGCTGTTTTTT